The 2 T cell receptor beta chains below all came from one sample that was sequenced in a study of blood T cell repertoires in COVID-19. Produced via immunoSEQ multiplex PCR; TCRdb's table is partial and in-frame only. Among under 300,000 clones, about 88% were seen once, and the ten largest hold 0.9% to 1%. Input material: peripheral blood. These TCRs come from a woman between 35 and 50 years old who had recovered from COVID-19.

The V and J genes are TRBV6-6 and TRBJ1-3; possible D gene TRBD1, 5 bases. This CDR3 region has 12 residues. Trimming left V 5 bases short and J 8 bases short, with 10 bases between. In germline, CDR1 is MNHNY, CDR2 SVGAGI (reference sequence). Here the CDR3 reads CASSPQGHTIYF. The CDR3 DNA reads as TGTGCCAGCAGTCCGCAGGGCCACACCATATATTTT.

This sequence joins TRBV5-1 and TRBJ2-5, with 9 bases aligning to TRBD2. CDR1 and CDR2 from the germline V gene are SGHRS and YFSETQ. With V trimmed by 4 bases and J by 1 base, 14 bases remained unmatched. This CDR3 contains 18 residues. The CDR3 here is CASSPGGLAGSFQETQYF. CDR3 coding DNA: TGCGCCAGCAGCCCGGGGGGTCTAGCGGGAAGTTTCCAAGAGACCCAGTACTTC.